The 20 T cell receptor beta chains reported below all come from one sample, sequenced in a study of blood T cell repertoires in COVID-19. Produced via immunoSEQ multiplex PCR; TCRdb's table is partial and in-frame only. The sample lists under 200,000 clones; 70% to 90% were seen once. Source material: peripheral blood. The receptors shown here come from a man between 60 and 70 years old with COVID-19, enrolled during active disease.

The V and J genes are TRBV27 and TRBJ2-4; D possibly corresponds to TRBD2 (6 bases). This CDR3 comprises 16 residues. V dropped 2 bases and J dropped 12 bases, with 23 bases sitting between them. Germline CDR1 is MNHEY and CDR2 is SMNVEV (reference sequence). Here the CDR3 reads CASSLTAPARSGDQYF. For the CDR3, the DNA is TGTGCCAGCAGTTTAACCGCGCCGGCAAGGTCGGGGGATCAGTACTTC.

This chain connects TRBV24-1 to TRBJ2-1; 9 bases fit TRBD2. V trimming: 5 bases; J trimming: 7 bases; junction bases outside the gene matches: 2. The CDR3 is 13 amino acids. Per the germline V gene, CDR1 is KGHDR and CDR2 is SFDVKD. The DNA of the CDR3 is TGTGCCACCAGTGTAGCGGGGGAGAATGAGCAGTTCTTC. Translating gives CATSVAGENEQFF.

The rearrangement uses TRBV5-4 and TRBJ1-4; a weak D match, TRBD1 (5 bases). There are 15 residues in the CDR3. The germline CDR1 and CDR2 sequences are SGHNT and YYREEE (reference sequence). Between the trimmed V and J ends, which lost 0 bases and 5 bases, there was a span of 11 bases. The CDR3: CASSLGAQGNEKLFF. The CDR3 DNA reads as TGTGCCAGCAGCTTGGGAGCCCAGGGCAATGAAAAACTGTTTTTT.

The gene calls are TRBV29-1 and TRBJ2-2; TRBD1 aligns across 8 bases. Trimming took 8 bases from V and 7 from J; bases not matched to a gene: 9. The CDR3 consists of 13 residues. Germline V gives CDR1 SQVTM, CDR2 ANQGSEA. The CDR3 nucleotides are TGCAGCTCTTGGACAGGGATGGGCGGGGAGCTGTTTTTT. Translation gives CSSWTGMGGELFF.

V is TRBV19 and J is TRBJ1-5; 7 positions match TRBD1. The CDR3 spans 13 residues. V shed 11 bases, J shed 1 base, and the junction held 5 bases outside the gene matches. The germline gives CDR1 LNHDA, CDR2 SQIVND (reference sequence). The CDR3 sequence is CAGGQTSNQPQHF. The CDR3 nucleotides are TGTGCCGGGGGACAGACAAGCAATCAGCCCCAGCATTTT.

The chain combines TRBV10-3 with TRBJ2-7, with D possibly being TRBD2 (6 bases). Germline assignment: CDR1 ENHRY and CDR2 SYGVKD. The germline V and J ends were trimmed by 3 bases and 0 bases, with 9 bases remaining between them. This CDR3 region has 14 residues. This CDR3 reads CAISDGGDSYEQYF. In nucleotides, the CDR3 is TGTGCCATCAGTGATGGAGGGGACTCCTACGAGCAGTACTTC.

The chain joins TRBV29-1 to TRBJ1-5; a possible D gene is TRBD1 (5 bases). Deletions cut 4 bases from V and 3 bases from J, with 10 bases between. Looked up from germline, CDR1 is SQVTM and CDR2 is ANQGSEA. The CDR3 is made up of 13 amino acids. The CDR3 loop reads CSVADSTNQPQHF. For the CDR3, the DNA is TGCAGCGTTGCCGACAGTACCAATCAGCCCCAGCATTTT.

The gene calls are TRBV15 and TRBJ2-2; possible D gene TRBD1, 6 bases. In germline, CDR1 is LNHNV, CDR2 YYDKDF (reference sequence). This CDR3 region has 14 residues. Trimming stripped 3 bases from V and 6 bases from J, with 11 bases between. CDR3 in DNA: TGTGCCACCAGCAGGCGGCAGGGGTCCGGGGAGCTGTTTTTT. Encoded protein: CATSRRQGSGELFF.

The chain couples TRBV12-5 to TRBJ1-2; 12 nucleotides align to TRBD1. V shed 1 base and J 6 bases; nucleotides not matched to a gene: 3. The CDR3 consists of 15 residues. From germline, CDR1 is LGHNT and CDR2 FRNRAP. CDR3 nucleotides: TGTGCTAGTGGTTTGGGGGACAGGGGGCGCGATGGCTACACCTTC. Translation: CASGLGDRGRDGYTF.

The V gene is TRBV19, the J gene TRBJ2-2; tentatively, D is TRBD2 (5 bases). V dropped 8 bases and J dropped 5 bases, with 21 bases sitting between them. Germline V gene lookup returns CDR1 LNHDA and CDR2 SQIVND (reference sequence). This CDR3 is built from 16 residues. DNA for the CDR3: TGTGCCAGTCGAGGCCGCGGTTACCCGGGGACCGGGGAGCTGTTTTTT. This encodes CASRGRGYPGTGELFF.

In its sample, this clone was seen a few times. The V call is TRBV4-2, the J call TRBJ1-1; D gene ambiguous. Germline loops: CDR1 LGHNA, CDR2 YNFKEQ. V dropped 3 bases and J dropped 0 bases, with 11 bases sitting between them. The CDR3 totals 15 residues. Written as DNA, the CDR3 is TGTGCCAGCAGCCACGTGGGAGGGATGAACACTGAAGCTTTCTTT. Its translation: CASSHVGGMNTEAFF.

This clone has a single count. The chain has TRBV5-4 and TRBJ2-1; D not resolved. Germline V gene sequence: CDR1 SGHNT, CDR2 YYREEE (reference sequence). This CDR3 comprises 14 residues. Trimming pared 0 bases from V and 0 bases from J, leaving 4 bases between. This CDR3 reads CASSLGDSYNEQFF. DNA for the CDR3: TGTGCCAGCAGCTTGGGCGACTCCTACAATGAGCAGTTCTTC.

This chain uses TRBV23-1 with TRBJ1-1, with no clear D. TRBV23-1 is placed among ORFs of uncertain function. With 5 bases removed from V and 4 bases from J, the gap between germline ends came to 11 bases. The CDR3 covers 13 residues. The CDR3 coding sequence is TGCGCCAGCAGTACGAGACATTTCACTGAAGCTTTCTTT. This sequence encodes CASSTRHFTEAFF.

The chain employs TRBV9 and TRBJ2-7, with a tentative D call TRBD2 (7 bases). The V and J ends lost 4 bases and 0 bases respectively, with 20 bases between them. This CDR3 is built from 17 residues. In germline, CDR1 is SGDLS, CDR2 YYNGEE. For the CDR3, the DNA is TGTGCCAGCAGCCCTCAAGGGGGGGCAGGCGGCTCCTACGAGCAGTACTTC. It translates to CASSPQGGAGGSYEQYF.

V usage is TRBV11-2 and J usage is TRBJ1-1; the D gene is possibly TRBD1 (6 bases). The CDR3 is 17 residues long. CDR1 is SGHAT and CDR2 is FQNNGV in the germline V gene. V dropped 5 bases and J dropped 1 base, with 20 bases sitting between them. CDR3 DNA: TGTGCCAGCAGCCCAAGACAGGCCCTCACTCAGAACACTGAAGCTTTCTTT. Protein: CASSPRQALTQNTEAFF.

This chain joins TRBV7-2 and TRBJ1-1; TRBD1 is a possible D gene (5 bases). The length of the CDR3 is 16 residues. Looked up from germline, CDR1 is SGHTA and CDR2 is FQGNSA. V gave up 4 bases and J gave up 9 bases, with 24 bases separating them. CDR3 region: CASSSRGGRGAPQAFF. The CDR3 DNA reads as TGTGCCAGCAGCTCCCGGGGGGGGAGAGGAGCACCGCAAGCTTTCTTT.

V gene TRBV18 combines with J gene TRBJ2-7; 9 nucleotides line up with TRBD1. Per the germline V gene, CDR1 is KGHSH and CDR2 is LQKENI. The junction had 7 bases not matched to a gene; V was cut back by 6 bases and J by 1 base. This CDR3 is 15 amino acids long. CDR3 amino acids: CASSPVGTGSYEQYF. The DNA of the CDR3 is TGTGCCAGCTCCCCCGTCGGGACAGGGTCCTACGAGCAGTACTTC.

The rearrangement joins TRBV5-1 to TRBJ2-1; 7 bases match TRBD1. The germline V gene has CDR1 SGHRS and CDR2 YFSETQ. Trimming took 2 bases from V and 2 from J; bases not matched to a gene: 1. The CDR3 consists of 14 residues. In DNA, the CDR3 is TGCGCCAGCAGCTTACAGGGGCCCTACAATGAGCAGTTCTTC. Protein sequence: CASSLQGPYNEQFF.

This clone was seen only once. The CDR3 sequence is CASSERQGYEKLFF. In nucleotides, the CDR3 is TGTGCCAGCAGTGAACGACAGGGGTATGAAAAACTGTTTTTT. This chain links TRBV6-1 with TRBJ1-4, with 8 bases aligning to TRBD1. Trimming cost V 2 bases and J 6 bases; bases outside gene matches: 2. Germline CDR1 reads MNHNS; CDR2 reads SASEGT. The CDR3 is 14 amino acids.

This chain joins TRBV7-9 and TRBJ2-1; no reliable D call. Germline V gene data show CDR1 as SEHNR and CDR2 as FQNEAQ (reference sequence). CDR3 length equals 13 residues. Deletions cut 2 bases from V and 8 bases from J, with 10 bases between. The CDR3 reads CASSLTRSYEQFF. DNA of the CDR3: TGTGCCAGCAGCTTAACCAGGTCTTATGAGCAGTTCTTC.